The 14 T cell receptor beta chains reported below all come from one sample, sequenced in a study of tumor-infiltrating lymphocytes in primary liver carcinoma. Production of TCR beta cDNA used roughly 500 ng total RNA together with a constant-region primer. Employing slightly modified ARM-PCR, three nested multiplex PCR rounds were run, and these gave rise to the TCR beta libraries. The first two PCR rounds, roughly 9 cycles each, used TRBV1-TRBV30 forward primers and a C-beta reverse primer. TCRdb recomputed calls from the multiplex PCR reads with MiXCR, one row per CDR3 protein. In the table there are about 330,000 distinct CDR3 sequences, around three fifths of which are singletons. Unsorted whole blood yielded blood RNA, and germline DNA was extracted as well. Input material: peripheral blood. Source of these receptors: a man in his forties or fifties with primary liver carcinoma and hepatitis B virus infection.

This clonotype was observed once. V and J are TRBV11-2 and TRBJ2-1, with D hard to call. The ends were cut back, 6 bases at V and 8 bases at J, with 14 bases in the middle. The germline CDR1 and CDR2 sequences are SGHAT and FQNNGV. The CDR3 length is 13 residues. The chain's CDR3 is CASRTLSGYEQFF. In nucleotides, the CDR3 is TGTGCCAGCAGGACCTTGAGTGGATATGAGCAGTTCTTC.

Remarks on this clonotype: The conserved final phenylalanine or tryptophan is absent from the CDR3, which likely points to a read error. The DNA is left out, because the CDR3 cannot be placed on it with certainty; the CDR3 is given as TCRdb lists it. The rearrangement joins TRBV12-3 or TRBV12-4 to TRBJ2-5; the table calls TRBD2, which could not be checked here. The CDR3 extends over 13 residues, inclusive of both ends. The CDR3 loop is CASSFGLAGVADL.

About this clonotype: An end of the junction does not agree with germline; a read error may underlie this. The rearrangement uses TRBV11-2 and TRBJ1-5; D is undetermined. CDR3 length: 15 amino acids. Per the germline V gene, CDR1 is SGHAT and CDR2 is FQNNGV. The CDR3 nucleotides are TGTGCCAGCAGCTTGAGCCTTGGTGGCAATCAGCTCCAGCATTTT. It encodes CASSLSLGGNQLQHF.

This clonotype was seen repeatedly, ten times or more. The V call is TRBV6-2 or TRBV6-3, the J call TRBJ2-1; either TRBD1 or TRBD2 may fit D (5 bases each). In germline, CDR1 is MNHEY, CDR2 SVGEGT. This CDR3 has 13 amino acids. Trimming left V 6 bases short and J 8 bases short, with 14 bases between. CDR3 nucleotide sequence: TGTGCCAGCAGCAGGGAGCGCGTCTATGAGCAGTTCTTC. Residues: CASSRERVYEQFF.

In the case of this clonotype: The CDR3 does not end in the conserved phenylalanine or tryptophan, so this is likely a read error. This chain links TRBV11-1 with TRBJ1-1; TRBD1 agrees at 9 bases. V shed 5 bases, J shed 5 bases, and the junction held 15 bases outside the gene matches. The CDR3 runs to 17 residues. Germline values: CDR1 SGHAT, CDR2 FQDESV (reference sequence). Here the CDR3 reads CASSLTGGRSGETEAFS. CDR3 in DNA: TGTGCCAGCAGCCTAACAGGGGGCCGGTCGGGAGAAACTGAAGCTTTCTCT.

The rearrangement uses TRBV6-1 and TRBJ2-7, with D possibly being TRBD2 (6 bases). The CDR3 has 15 amino acids. Germline CDR1 and CDR2: MNHNS and SASEGT. V lost 0 bases to trimming and J lost 0 bases, with 9 bases between them. CDR3 protein: CASSEATAGSYEQYF. The CDR3 DNA reads TGTGCCAGCAGTGAAGCGACAGCGGGCTCCTACGAGCAGTACTTC.

This clonotype has more than one count but fewer than ten. This chain joins TRBV12-3 or TRBV12-4 and TRBJ2-5; D possibly matches TRBD1 or TRBD2 (5 bases each). V lost 4 bases, J lost 3 bases, and 15 bases lay in between. The CDR3 is made up of 15 amino acids. The CDR3 here is CASSSPGPAKETQYF. The CDR3 bases are TGTGCCAGCAGTTCGCCGGGACCCGCAAAAGAGACCCAGTACTTC.

The rearrangement uses TRBV11-2 and TRBJ2-7; D gene unclear. The V and J ends lost 2 bases and 3 bases respectively, with 11 bases between them. This CDR3 comprises 14 residues. The germline V gene has CDR1 SGHAT and CDR2 FQNNGV. The CDR3 region is CASSLNSTYYEQYF. CDR3 in DNA: TGTGCCAGCAGCTTAAACAGCACCTACTACGAGCAGTACTTC.

On this clonotype itself: The junction does not match germline at one end; this may be a read error. The rearrangement joins TRBV11-2 to TRBJ2-1, with a possible D match to TRBD2 (5 bases). CDR1 is SGHAT, CDR2 FQNNGV, per germline. The CDR3 consists of 15 residues. The chain's CDR3 is CASNLGGMPYNEQFF. The CDR3 bases are TGTGCCAGCAACTTAGGAGGTATGCCCTACAATGAGCAGTTCTTT.

The CDR3 reads CASSLRAALDYGYTF. The CDR3 DNA reads as TGTGCCAGCAGCTTGAGGGCAGCGTTAGACTATGGCTACACCTTC. The chain links TRBV5-5 to TRBJ1-2; D is undetermined. V was cut by 1 base and J by 3 bases, with 13 bases left in between. CDR3 length: 15 amino acids. The V gene's germline CDR1 is SGHKS and CDR2 YYEKEE (reference sequence). The whole variable domain, remainder taken from reference TRBV5-5 and TRBJ1-2, is DAGVTQSPTHLIKTRGQQVTLRCSPISGHKSVSWYQQVLGQGPQFIFQYYEKEERGRGNFPDRFSARQFPNYSSELNVNALLLGDSALYLCASSLRAALDYGYTFGSGTRLTVV.

As concerns this clonotype: A much more abundant neighbour one base away suggests this may be a read error. The chain recombines TRBV6-6 with TRBJ1-1; D is ambiguous. This CDR3 is built from 18 residues. CDR1 and CDR2 (germline): MNHNY, SVGAGI (reference sequence). V shed 4 bases and J shed 0 bases, with 21 bases lying between them. The CDR3 DNA is TGTGCCAGCAGTTGCTCGCGGTCTACAGATCTCATGAACACTGAAGCTTTCTTT. It translates to CASSCSRSTDLMNTEAFF.

Comment on this clonotype: At one boundary the junction diverges from the germline segment, which might be a read error. The chain combines TRBV5-1 with TRBJ1-2; the D gene is possibly TRBD1 (5 bases). The CDR3 is 13 amino acids. CDR1 and CDR2 (germline): SGHRS, YFSETQ. The CDR3 is CASSPWGTAEGEF. The CDR3 DNA reads as TGCGCCAGCAGCCCGTGGGGGACGGCGGAGGGCGAATTC.

V and J are TRBV28 and TRBJ2-7; D not certain. V shed 3 bases and J shed 5 bases, with 14 bases lying between them. The CDR3 spans 14 residues. Germline V gene sequence: CDR1 MDHEN, CDR2 SYDVKM. The CDR3 sequence is CASSFPTYSDEQYF. The CDR3 DNA reads TGTGCCAGCAGTTTTCCGACATATTCGGACGAGCAGTACTTC.

Of note for this clonotype: A read error is possible here, since a much larger clone lies one base away. The chain combines TRBV4-3 with TRBJ1-1; no reliable D call. The V and J ends lost 4 bases and 4 bases respectively, with 16 bases between them. The V gene's germline CDR1 is LGHNA and CDR2 YSLEER. This CDR3 is 15 amino acids long. The CDR3 protein is CASSPRERVGTEAFF. CDR3 DNA: TGCGCCAGCAGCCCACGGGAGAGGGTAGGCACTGAAGCTTTCTTT.